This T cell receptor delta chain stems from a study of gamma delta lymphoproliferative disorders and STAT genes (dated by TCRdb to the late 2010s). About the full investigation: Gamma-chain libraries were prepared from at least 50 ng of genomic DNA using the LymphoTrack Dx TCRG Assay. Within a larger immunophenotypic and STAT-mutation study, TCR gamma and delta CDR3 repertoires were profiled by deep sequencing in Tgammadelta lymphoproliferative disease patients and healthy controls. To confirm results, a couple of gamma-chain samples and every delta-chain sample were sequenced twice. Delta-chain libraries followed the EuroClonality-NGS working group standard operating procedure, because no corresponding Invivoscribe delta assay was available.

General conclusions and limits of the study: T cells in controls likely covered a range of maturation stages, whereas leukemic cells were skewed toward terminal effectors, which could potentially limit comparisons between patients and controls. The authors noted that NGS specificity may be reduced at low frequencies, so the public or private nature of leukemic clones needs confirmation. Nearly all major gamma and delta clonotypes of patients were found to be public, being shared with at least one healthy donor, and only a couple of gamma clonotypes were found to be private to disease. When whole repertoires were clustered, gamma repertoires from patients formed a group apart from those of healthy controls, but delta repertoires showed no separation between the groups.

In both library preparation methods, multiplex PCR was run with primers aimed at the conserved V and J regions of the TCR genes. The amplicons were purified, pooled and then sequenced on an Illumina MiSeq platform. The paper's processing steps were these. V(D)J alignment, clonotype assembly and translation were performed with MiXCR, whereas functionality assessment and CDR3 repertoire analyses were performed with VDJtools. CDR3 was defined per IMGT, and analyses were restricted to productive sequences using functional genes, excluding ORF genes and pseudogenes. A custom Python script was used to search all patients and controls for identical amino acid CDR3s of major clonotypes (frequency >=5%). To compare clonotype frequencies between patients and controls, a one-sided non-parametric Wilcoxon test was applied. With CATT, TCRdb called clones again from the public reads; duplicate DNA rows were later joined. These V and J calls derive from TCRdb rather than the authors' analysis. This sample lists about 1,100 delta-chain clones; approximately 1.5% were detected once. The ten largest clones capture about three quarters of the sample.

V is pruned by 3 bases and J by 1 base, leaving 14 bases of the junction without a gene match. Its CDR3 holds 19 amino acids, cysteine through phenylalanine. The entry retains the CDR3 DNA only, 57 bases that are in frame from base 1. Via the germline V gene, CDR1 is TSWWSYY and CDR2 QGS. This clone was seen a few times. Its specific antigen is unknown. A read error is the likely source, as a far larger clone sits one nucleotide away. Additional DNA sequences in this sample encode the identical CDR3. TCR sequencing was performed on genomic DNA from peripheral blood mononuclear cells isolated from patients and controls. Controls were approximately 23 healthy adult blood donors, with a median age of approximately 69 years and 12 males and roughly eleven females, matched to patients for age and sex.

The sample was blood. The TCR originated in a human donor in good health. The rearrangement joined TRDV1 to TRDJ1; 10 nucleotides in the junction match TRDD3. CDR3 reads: CALGELEGGYDWVTDKLIF. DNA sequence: TGTGCTCTTGGGGAGCTAGAAGGGGGATACGATTGGGTCACCGATAAACTCATCTTT.